This T cell receptor (beta chain) was documented in a study of shared clonotypes between healthy human individuals. For the study at large: Used for every donor were three CD4 naive, three CD4 memory, two CD8 naive and one CD8 memory plate.

Only in-frame clones appear in the TCRdb table, and some are missing; sequencing was by immunoSEQ multiplex PCR. Of millions of clones listed, 85% to 95% are singletons. Germline CDR1 and CDR2: MNHEY and SVGAGI. The CDR3 spans 14 residues. V lost 5 bases to trimming and J lost 0 bases; unmatched junction nucleotides: 3. The chain uses TRBV6-5 and TRBJ1-2, with TRBD1 matching over 7 bases. The source material was naive CD4+ T cells sorted from blood. Subset: CD45RA+ positively selected. The TCR comes from a man younger than 30 in good health. The chain's CDR3 is CASSRQGTNYGYTF. The CDR3 nucleotides are TGTGCCAGCAGTCGACAGGGAACTAACTATGGCTACACCTTC.